This T cell receptor beta chain emerged from a study of T cell clonality in common variable immunodeficiency. Findings and limits, study-wide: TCRbeta clonality was increased in CVID versus healthy controls.

Sequencing input was equivalent genomic DNA from CVID and controls. Data came from immunoSEQ multiplex PCR; TCRdb stores just in-frame clones and leaves some out. The sample is made up of about 33,000 clones, none counted only once. This CDR3 comprises 17 residues. V shed 4 bases and J shed 0 bases, with 18 bases lying between them. Germline CDR1 is SGHTA and CDR2 is FQGTGA. This clone was seen repeatedly, ten times or more. No antigen is known for it. The read ends 3 residues before the CDR3 terminus; that terminus is restored from the germline J gene. This clonotype originated in a person aged 18-69 years in good health. The chain combines TRBV7-3 with TRBJ1-1, with a weak D call TRBD1 (5 bases). Sequencing was performed on peripheral blood mononuclear cells. The sequenced part of the CDR3 DNA is TGTGCCAGCAGCTCTGGGGGGGTCCGGGGGGTGAACACTGAA. Translating gives CASSSGGVRGVNTE. The CDR3 in full is CASSSGGVRGVNTEAFF.